Below are 30 T cell receptor beta chains sequenced from a single sample in a study of T cells in women clearing cervical HPV infection (dated by TCRdb to 2016 to 2018). The library came from the immunoSEQ multiplex PCR assay. TCRdb re-hosts the immuneACCESS table, in-frame sequences only. Its copies lack some clones; in the studies checked, an unresolved V gene accounts for under half of them, and the cause for the rest is not known. The sample table records about 20,000 clones. The ten largest clones add up to 5% to 7% of the sample. Sequencing was carried out using blood buffy coat. These receptors were collected from a woman between 18 and 70 years old with a cervical HPV16 infection that either progressed to CIN3+ or cleared (not recorded which).

In the case of this clone: The CDR3 extends 3 residues past the end of the read, so its final part is completed from the germline J gene. This sequence joins TRBV20-1 and TRBJ2-2; TRBD1 aligns across 12 bases. The germline CDR1 and CDR2 sequences are DFQATT and SNEGSKA (reference sequence). The CDR3 length is 12 residues. This CDR3 is CSAWDRGQKLFF. The sequenced CDR3 bases are TGCAGTGCATGGGACAGGGGGCAGAAG.

About this clone itself: Its ends do not fully match the called genes, so a read error is possible. The CDR3 extends 3 residues past the end of the read, so its final part is completed from the germline J gene. V usage is TRBV18 and J usage is TRBJ2-7; unclear D gene. This CDR3 comprises 15 residues. CDR1 and CDR2 from the germline V gene are KGHSH and LQKENI. The CDR3 loop is CASAPEVSGAREQYF. The DNA read from the CDR3 is TGTGCCAGCGCACCAGAGGTTTCAGGTGCTCGCGAG.

For this clone: The CDR3 end falls 3 residues outside the read, so it is completed with the germline J gene. The chain uses TRBV7-9 and TRBJ2-1; D might be TRBD2 (5 bases). Between the trimmed V and J ends, which lost 5 bases and 0 bases, there was a span of 8 bases. Germline assignment: CDR1 SEHNR and CDR2 FQNEAQ (reference sequence). This CDR3 spans 14 amino acids. The CDR3 protein is CASSPTSSYNEQFF. The covered CDR3 bases are TGTGCCAGCAGCCCAACTAGCTCCTACAATGAG.

The DNA read from the CDR3 is TGTGCCAGCAGTTCAACAACAGGGGGGGAGACC. Residues: CASSSTTGGET. The entire CDR3 sequence reads CASSSTTGGETQYF. This sequence joins TRBV12-3 or TRBV12-4 and TRBJ2-5; TRBD1 agrees at 8 bases. Read sequence stops 3 residues before the CDR3 end, and the germline J gene provides the missing end. V trimming: 4 bases; J trimming: 5 bases; junction bases outside the gene matches: 6. This CDR3 is 14 amino acids long.

For this clone: From the germline J gene comes the end of the CDR3, since the read stops 3 residues before it. The chain carries TRBV19 and TRBJ2-2, with 8 bases fitting TRBD1. CDR3 length equals 11 residues. CDR1 is LNHDA, CDR2 SQIVND, per germline (reference sequence). CDR3 protein: CAIQGDEKLFF. The CDR3 DNA, read in part, is TGTGCCATACAGGGGGATGAAAAG.

Regarding this clone: The read terminates 3 residues before the CDR3 end, so the remaining end is supplied by the germline J gene. The chain has TRBV20-1 and TRBJ1-4; the match to TRBD1 covers 7 bases. The CDR3 consists of 14 residues. The junction had 9 bases not matched to a gene; V was cut back by 3 bases and J by 8 bases. Germline values: CDR1 DFQATT, CDR2 SNEGSKA (reference sequence). Partial CDR3 DNA: TGCAGTGCTAGTAAGGGGGCATTGGAGGAAAAA. Amino acid sequence: CSASKGALEEK. The entire CDR3 protein reads CSASKGALEEKLFF.

Comment on this clone: Read coverage stops 3 residues before the CDR3 terminus; the germline J gene supplies the remainder. The rearrangement links TRBV6-2 or TRBV6-3 to TRBJ1-2, with D unresolved. The V end was cut by 4 bases, the J end by 3 bases, with 15 bases between. This CDR3 has 15 residues. Germline V gene sequence: CDR1 MNHEY, CDR2 SVGEGT. The CDR3 bases that were read are TGTGCCAGCAGTTCTACTTTTATTCGGGACTATGGC. It translates to CASSSTFIRDYG. The CDR3 as a whole reads CASSSTFIRDYGYTF.

Points on this clone: The read terminates 3 residues before the CDR3 end, so the remaining end is supplied by the germline J gene. The rearrangement uses TRBV20-1 and TRBJ2-2, with D unclear. CDR1 is DFQATT, CDR2 SNEGSKA, per germline (reference sequence). The CDR3 is made up of 15 amino acids. The CDR3 is CSALDAYSYNSPLFF. CDR3 DNA, as far as it was read: TGCAGTGCCCTAGACGCCTACTCCTATAATTCACCG.

Worth noting for this clone: The read ends 3 residues early relative to the CDR3; the germline J gene fills the gap. The genes are TRBV25-1 and TRBJ2-2; TRBD1 matches at 10 bases. This CDR3 is 16 amino acids long. The germline gives CDR1 MGHDK, CDR2 SYGVNS. The V gene end was trimmed by 5 bases and the J gene end by 4 bases; junction bases not matched to a gene: 7. The CDR3 bases that were read are TGTGCCAGCAGTTCCCGGACAGGGGGAGGCACCGGGGAG. This codes for CASSSRTGGGTGE. The whole CDR3 protein is CASSSRTGGGTGELFF.

Remarks on this clone: The DNA ends 3 residues before the CDR3 does, and the rest of the CDR3 is filled in from the germline J gene. This sequence joins TRBV28 and TRBJ2-3, with 9 nucleotides matching TRBD1. Germline trimming cut 7 bases from V and 1 base from J; bases unmatched to any gene: 6. The CDR3 consists of 15 residues. Germline CDR1 MDHEN, CDR2 SYDVKM. The CDR3 DNA, read in part, is TGTGCCAGCATTCTAACAGGGGGCGGCACAGATACG. Protein: CASILTGGGTDT. The whole CDR3 region reads CASILTGGGTDTQYF.

On this clone itself: The DNA ends 3 residues before the CDR3 does, and the rest of the CDR3 is filled in from the germline J gene. The chain has TRBV7-6 and TRBJ2-1; 7 nucleotides align to TRBD2. The J segment lost 8 bases and the V segment lost 5 bases, leaving 12 bases of the junction unmatched. The V gene's germline CDR1 is SGHVS and CDR2 FNYEAQ. This CDR3 is 15 amino acids long. The CDR3 reads CASSTWGEGPDEQFF. The sequenced part of the CDR3 DNA is TGTGCCAGCAGCACCTGGGGGGAGGGCCCTGATGAG.

Turning to this clone: The sequenced fragment ends 3 residues before the CDR3 boundary, so the rest is inferred from the germline J gene. The same CDR3 is also encoded by other DNA sequences in this sample. The chain is built from TRBV19 and TRBJ2-4, with 10 bases matching TRBD1. Germline V gene sequence: CDR1 LNHDA, CDR2 SQIVND (reference sequence). This CDR3 contains 14 residues. The CDR3 loop is CASTTGTGVDGQYF. CDR3 bases read: TGTGCCAGTACCACCGGGACAGGGGTTGATGGT.

About this clone: The missing CDR3 end, 3 residues past where the read stops, is filled in from the germline J gene. The chain combines TRBV20-1 with TRBJ2-1, with TRBD2 as a possible D gene (6 bases). V shed 5 bases and J shed 6 bases, with 20 bases lying between them. The CDR3 is made up of 15 amino acids. Germline V gene data show CDR1 as DFQATT and CDR2 as SNEGSKA (reference sequence). CDR3: CSASGLIGRSNEQFF. The part of the CDR3 DNA that was read is TGCAGTGCTTCCGGACTTATCGGGAGATCCAATGAG.

About this clone itself: The read terminates 3 residues before the CDR3 end, so the remaining end is supplied by the germline J gene. The chain joins TRBV7-2 to TRBJ2-3, with 9 bases fitting TRBD2. The length of the CDR3 is 15 residues. Germline CDR1 SGHTA, CDR2 FQGNSA. This chain's CDR3 is CASSLGGGGGETQYF. The covered CDR3 bases are TGTGCCAGCAGCTTAGGCGGGGGGGGAGGAGAGACG.

In regard to this clone: The CDR3 is cut off 3 residues early in the read; its end comes from the germline J gene. This chain joins TRBV18 and TRBJ1-2; 9 bases map to TRBD1. CDR1 and CDR2 from the germline V gene are KGHSH and LQKENI. The CDR3 is 16 amino acids. CDR3 protein: CASSLGTGQGLYDYTF. The CDR3 bases that were read are TGTGCCAGCTCACTGGGGACGGGACAGGGCCTCTACGAC.

This clone counts as medium-sized (0.01 to 0.1%) by frequency. The observed sequence ends 3 residues before the CDR3 terminus, with the missing tail filled in from the germline J gene. The J gene is TRBJ2-2, the V gene TRBV6-2 or TRBV6-3, with no clear D. Trimming removed 4 bases at V and 7 bases at J, with 16 bases between. CDR1 MNHEY and CDR2 SVGEGT come from the germline V gene. The CDR3 contains 15 residues. CDR3 amino acids: CASSFAFLKYGELFF. The part of the CDR3 DNA that was read is TGTGCCAGCAGTTTTGCGTTTCTCAAGTACGGGGAG.

As for this clone: With the read ending 3 residues before the CDR3 end, the germline J gene is used to fill in that end. The V gene is TRBV19, the J gene TRBJ1-1; D not certain. The CDR3 runs 13 residues. The V gene lost 1 base and the J gene lost 1 base, with 4 bases spanning the gap. Per the germline V gene, CDR1 is LNHDA and CDR2 is SQIVND (reference sequence). Partial CDR3 DNA: TGTGCCAGTAGTATAGCTTGGAACACTGAA. This gives the protein CASSIAWNTE. The complete CDR3 sequence is CASSIAWNTEAFF.

As for this clone: Read coverage stops 3 residues before the CDR3 terminus; the germline J gene supplies the remainder. The chain has TRBV18 and TRBJ2-3, with D maybe TRBD1 (5 bases). The CDR3 is 15 amino acids. V was shortened by 3 bases and J by 2 bases, with 12 bases between the two germline ends. Germline CDR1 and CDR2: KGHSH and LQKENI. The sequenced part of the CDR3 DNA is TGTGCCAGCTCACCCCTTCGACAGCCCACAGATACG. Residues: CASSPLRQPTDT. The complete CDR3 protein is CASSPLRQPTDTQYF. Supplemented by reference TRBV18 and TRBJ2-3, the full variable domain reads NAGVMQNPRHLVRRRGQEARLRCSPMKGHSHVYWYRQLPEEGLKFMVYLQKENIIDESGMPKERFSAEFPKEGPSILRIQQVVRGDSAAYFCASSPLRQPTDTQYFGPGTRLTVL.

Turning to this clone: The missing CDR3 end, 3 residues past where the read stops, is filled in from the germline J gene. The gene calls are TRBV6-2 or TRBV6-3 and TRBJ1-5, with 9 bases matching TRBD1. The CDR3 has 15 residues. V was clipped by 6 bases and J by 0 bases; unmatched bases: 3. Germline CDR1 and CDR2: MNHEY and SVGEGT. The CDR3 DNA, read in part, is TGTGCCAGCAGACCGACAGGGGGTAGCAATCAGCCC. The encoded protein is CASRPTGGSNQP. The CDR3, in full, reads CASRPTGGSNQPQHF.

As for this clone: Its ends do not fully match the called genes, so a read error is possible. The read finishes 3 residues shy of the CDR3 end, and the germline J gene is used to complete it. The chain employs TRBV4-2 and TRBJ2-3; TRBD1 is a possible D gene (5 bases). The CDR3 consists of 15 residues. Germline CDR1 and CDR2: LGHNA and YNFKEQ. The covered CDR3 bases are TGCGCCAGCAGCCAAGACTGGGGCAGCACAGATACG. Amino acid sequence: CASSQDWGSTDT. The entire CDR3 protein reads CASSQDWGSTDTQYF.

As regards this clone: The CDR3 end is not reached by the read, which stops 3 residues before it; the germline J gene fills it in. V is TRBV19 and J is TRBJ2-3; 10 bases are a match to TRBD2. The CDR3 has 18 amino acids. V lost 3 bases to trimming and J lost 0 bases; unmatched junction nucleotides: 9. Looked up from germline, CDR1 is LNHDA and CDR2 is SQIVND (reference sequence). CDR3 DNA (partial): TGTGCCAGTAGTATCCCCAGCGGGGGGGGCCTTAGCACAGATACG. Translating it yields CASSIPSGGGLSTDT. The entire CDR3 is CASSIPSGGGLSTDTQYF.

Regarding this clone: The sequenced fragment ends 3 residues before the CDR3 boundary, so the rest is inferred from the germline J gene. The chain carries TRBV6-2 or TRBV6-3 and TRBJ2-3; the D gene is possibly TRBD2 (5 bases). V was cut by 5 bases and J by 1 base, with 13 bases left in between. In germline, CDR1 is MNHEY, CDR2 SVGEGT. The CDR3 length is 15 residues. CDR3 DNA, as far as it was read: TGTGCCAGCAGTCCCCGCGGGTACGGCACAGATACG. Protein product: CASSPRGYGTDT. In full, the CDR3 is CASSPRGYGTDTQYF.

The CDR3 spells CASSFRVGGDQPQHF. The part of the CDR3 DNA that was read is TGTGCCAGCAGCTTCCGGGTCGGAGGGGATCAGCCC. This chain connects TRBV7-2 to TRBJ1-5, with a tentative D call TRBD1 (5 bases). Sequencing ends 3 residues short of the CDR3 end; the germline J gene provides the rest. Per the germline V gene, CDR1 is SGHTA and CDR2 is FQGNSA. This CDR3 has 15 amino acids. Between the trimmed V and J ends, which lost 3 bases and 5 bases, there was a span of 14 bases.

With respect to this clone: With the read ending 3 residues before the CDR3 end, the germline J gene is used to fill in that end. The V gene is TRBV28, the J gene TRBJ1-2, with 8 positions matching TRBD1. Germline V gene sequence: CDR1 MDHEN, CDR2 SYDVKM. V dropped 2 bases and J dropped 6; count of bases not matched to a gene: 11. There are 16 residues in the CDR3. The CDR3 protein is CASSLPLQGVRNGYTF. Incomplete CDR3 DNA: TGTGCCAGCAGTTTACCCCTACAGGGGGTAAGGAATGGC.

With regard to this clone: The CDR3 goes on 3 residues after the read ends, and that part is filled in from the germline J gene. V usage is TRBV19 and J usage is TRBJ2-3; the D gene is possibly TRBD2 (7 bases). This CDR3 has 15 amino acids. Germline lookup yields CDR1 LNHDA and CDR2 SQIVND (reference sequence). The CDR3 bases that were read are TGTGCCAGTACCCTCTCATCGGGGGGCCGGGAGACG. This codes for CASTLSSGGRET. The CDR3, in full, reads CASTLSSGGRETQYF.

A remark on this clone: The read comes to an end 3 residues before the CDR3 does, leaving the germline J gene to fill in the end. V is TRBV7-8 and J is TRBJ2-3; 13 bases fit TRBD2. With V trimmed by 3 bases and J by 6 bases, 6 bases remained unmatched. Germline V gene data show CDR1 as SGHVS and CDR2 as FQNEAQ. This CDR3 has 16 residues. The sequenced CDR3 bases are TGTGCCAGCAGCTTGGAGGGACTAGCGGGACGCGATACG. This sequence encodes CASSLEGLAGRDT. The CDR3, in full, reads CASSLEGLAGRDTQYF.

Remarks on this clone: The sequence runs out 3 residues before the end of the CDR3; the remainder is reconstructed from the germline J gene. Within the sample, other DNA sequences also encode this same CDR3. This chain links TRBV28 with TRBJ2-3; the D is unclear. Trimming pared 6 bases from V and 0 bases from J, leaving 7 bases between. The CDR3 is made up of 13 amino acids. Germline assignment: CDR1 MDHEN and CDR2 SYDVKM. The sequenced part of the CDR3 DNA is TGTGCCAGCAGCCGGTACAGCACAGATACG. It yields the protein CASSRYSTDT. The entire CDR3 sequence reads CASSRYSTDTQYF. The full variable domain, in which reference TRBV28 and TRBJ2-3 provide the parts outside the CDR3, is DVKVTQSSRYLVKRTGEKVFLECVQDMDHENMFWYRQDPGLGLRLIYFSYDVKMKEKGDIPEGYSVSREKKERFSLILESASTNQTSMYLCASSRYSTDTQYFGPGTRLTVL.

Turning to this clone: The CDR3 goes on 3 residues after the read ends, and that part is filled in from the germline J gene. This chain connects TRBV10-3 to TRBJ2-3; TRBD2 agrees at 8 bases. The CDR3 spans 13 residues. J lost 4 bases, V lost 6 bases, and 3 bases had no gene match. Germline V CDR1 and CDR2: ENHRY, SYGVKD. Incomplete CDR3 DNA: TGTGCCATCAGCGGGAGGGGATCAGATACG. The encoded protein is CAISGRGSDT. The complete CDR3 reads CAISGRGSDTQYF.

Points on this clone: Read data end 3 residues before the CDR3 end; the end is taken from the germline J gene. V and J are TRBV28 and TRBJ2-2, with D possibly being TRBD1 (5 bases). The CDR3 has 15 residues. With 7 bases removed from V and 4 bases from J, the gap between germline ends came to 16 bases. Germline lookup yields CDR1 MDHEN and CDR2 SYDVKM. CDR3 protein: CASTVGAGPTGELFF. The CDR3 DNA, read in part, is TGTGCCAGCACCGTAGGGGCAGGGCCCACCGGGGAG.

CDR3 bases read: TGCAGTGCTAGAGATCGTCTGGACAGGGCACCATACTCTGGAAACACC. It codes for CSARDRLDRAPYSGNT. The whole CDR3 is CSARDRLDRAPYSGNTIYF. The V call is TRBV20-1, the J call TRBJ1-3, with 8 bases that match TRBD1. The CDR3 goes on 3 residues after the read ends, and that part is filled in from the germline J gene. The V gene end was trimmed by 0 bases and the J gene end by 0 bases; junction bases not matched to a gene: 13. Germline CDR1 reads DFQATT; CDR2 reads SNEGSKA (reference sequence). The CDR3 consists of 19 residues.